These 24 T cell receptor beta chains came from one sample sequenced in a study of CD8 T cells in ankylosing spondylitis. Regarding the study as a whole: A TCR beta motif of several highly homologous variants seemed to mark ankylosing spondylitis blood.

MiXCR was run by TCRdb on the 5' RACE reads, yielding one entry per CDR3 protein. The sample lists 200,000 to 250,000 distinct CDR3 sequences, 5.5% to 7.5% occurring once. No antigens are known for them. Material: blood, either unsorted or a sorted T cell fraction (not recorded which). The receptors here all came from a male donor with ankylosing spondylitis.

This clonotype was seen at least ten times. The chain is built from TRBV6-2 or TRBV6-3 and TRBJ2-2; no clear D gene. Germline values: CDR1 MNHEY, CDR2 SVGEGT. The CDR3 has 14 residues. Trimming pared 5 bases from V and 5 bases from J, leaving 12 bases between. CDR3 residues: CASSAPKETGELFF. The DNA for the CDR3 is TGTGCCAGCAGTGCGCCGAAAGAAACCGGGGAGCTGTTTTTT.

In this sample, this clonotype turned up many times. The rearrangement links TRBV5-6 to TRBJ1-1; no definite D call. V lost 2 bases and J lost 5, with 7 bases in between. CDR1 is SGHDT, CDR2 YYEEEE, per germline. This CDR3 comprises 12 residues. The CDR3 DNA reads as TGTGCCAGCAGCTTTAGTCTGACTGAAGCTTTCTTT. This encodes CASSFSLTEAFF.

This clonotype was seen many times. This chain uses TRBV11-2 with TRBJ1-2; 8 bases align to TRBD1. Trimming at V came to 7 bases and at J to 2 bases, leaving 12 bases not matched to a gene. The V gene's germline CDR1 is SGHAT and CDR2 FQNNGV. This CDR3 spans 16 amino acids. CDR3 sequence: CASTVPGQAPNYGYTF. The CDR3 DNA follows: TGTGCCAGCACCGTACCGGGACAGGCCCCCAACTATGGCTACACCTTC.

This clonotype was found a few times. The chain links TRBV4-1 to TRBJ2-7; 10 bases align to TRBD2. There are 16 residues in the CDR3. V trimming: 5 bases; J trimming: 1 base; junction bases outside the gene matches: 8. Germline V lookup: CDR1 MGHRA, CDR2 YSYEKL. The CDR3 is CASSLTGTSDSYEQYF. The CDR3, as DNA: TGCGCCAGCAGCTTGACCGGGACTAGCGATTCCTACGAGCAGTACTTC.

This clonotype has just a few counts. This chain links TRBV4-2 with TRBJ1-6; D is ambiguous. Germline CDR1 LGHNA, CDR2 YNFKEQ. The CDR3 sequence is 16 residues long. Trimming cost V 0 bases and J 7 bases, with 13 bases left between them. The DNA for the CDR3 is TGTGCCAGCAGCCAAGATGGTGATACTGGGAATTCACCCCTCCACTTT. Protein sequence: CASSQDGDTGNSPLHF.

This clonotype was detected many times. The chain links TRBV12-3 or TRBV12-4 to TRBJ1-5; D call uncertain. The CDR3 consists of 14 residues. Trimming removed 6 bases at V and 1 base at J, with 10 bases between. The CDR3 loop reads CASSPGGSNQPQHF. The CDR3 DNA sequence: TGTGCCAGCAGCCCTGGAGGGAGCAATCAGCCCCAGCATTTT.

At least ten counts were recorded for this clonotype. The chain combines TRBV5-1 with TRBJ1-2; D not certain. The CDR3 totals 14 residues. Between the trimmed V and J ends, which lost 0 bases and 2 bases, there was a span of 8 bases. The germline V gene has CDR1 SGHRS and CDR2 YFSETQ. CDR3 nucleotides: TGCGCCAGCAGCTTGGGCAGCGAGAACTATGGCTACACCTTC. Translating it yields CASSLGSENYGYTF.

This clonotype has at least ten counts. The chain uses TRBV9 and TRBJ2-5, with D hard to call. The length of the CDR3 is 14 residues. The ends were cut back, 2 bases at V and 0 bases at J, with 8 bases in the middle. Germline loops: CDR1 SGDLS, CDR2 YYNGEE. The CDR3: CASSVSGYQETQYF. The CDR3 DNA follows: TGTGCCAGCAGCGTGTCCGGGTACCAAGAGACCCAGTACTTC.

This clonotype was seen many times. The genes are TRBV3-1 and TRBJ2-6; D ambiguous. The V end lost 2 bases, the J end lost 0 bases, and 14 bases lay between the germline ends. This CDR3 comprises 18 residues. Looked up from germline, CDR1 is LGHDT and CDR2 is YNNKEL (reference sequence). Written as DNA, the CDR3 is TGTGCCAGCAGCCAACTTATGAACCGACCCTCTGGGGCCAACGTCCTGACTTTC. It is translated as CASSQLMNRPSGANVLTF.

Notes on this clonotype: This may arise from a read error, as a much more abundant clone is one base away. The CDR3 reads CASTSQWTHGYTF. CDR3 DNA sequence: TGTGCCAGCACCTCGCAGTGGACTCATGGCTACACCTTC. The chain has TRBV6-1 and TRBJ1-2; no clear D gene. Between the trimmed V and J ends, which lost 7 bases and 6 bases, there was a span of 15 bases. Germline CDR1 is MNHNS and CDR2 is SASEGT. This CDR3 region has 13 residues.

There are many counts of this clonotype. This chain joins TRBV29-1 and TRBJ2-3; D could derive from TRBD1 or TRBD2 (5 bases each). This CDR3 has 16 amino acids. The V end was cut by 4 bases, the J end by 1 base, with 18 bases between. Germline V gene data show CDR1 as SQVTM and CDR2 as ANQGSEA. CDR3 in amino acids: CSVGGPNLHRTDTQYF. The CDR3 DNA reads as TGCAGCGTTGGGGGACCCAACTTACATCGCACAGATACGCAGTATTTT.

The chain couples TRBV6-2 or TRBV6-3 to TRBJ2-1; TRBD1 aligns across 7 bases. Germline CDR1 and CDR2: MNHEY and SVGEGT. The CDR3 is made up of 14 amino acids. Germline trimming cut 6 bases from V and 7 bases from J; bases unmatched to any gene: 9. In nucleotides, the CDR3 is TGTGCCAGCAGACAAACCGGGACAGTAAATGAGCAGTTCTTC. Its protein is CASRQTGTVNEQFF.

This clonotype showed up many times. CDR3 sequence (DNA): TGCGCCAGCAGCTCCCTCCCGGGGCTTACCACTGAAGCTTTCTTT. Its protein product is CASSSLPGLTTEAFF. This chain connects TRBV5-1 to TRBJ1-1; D perhaps matches TRBD1 (5 bases). CDR1 and CDR2 (germline): SGHRS, YFSETQ. V lost 3 bases, J lost 4 bases, and 16 bases lay in between. This CDR3 has 15 residues.

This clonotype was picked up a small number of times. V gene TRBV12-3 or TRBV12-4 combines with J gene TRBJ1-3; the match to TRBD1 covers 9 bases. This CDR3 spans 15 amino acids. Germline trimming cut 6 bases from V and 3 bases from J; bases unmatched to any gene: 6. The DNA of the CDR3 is TGTGCCAGCAGGCCACGGACAGGGGTTGGAAACACCATATATTTT. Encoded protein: CASRPRTGVGNTIYF.

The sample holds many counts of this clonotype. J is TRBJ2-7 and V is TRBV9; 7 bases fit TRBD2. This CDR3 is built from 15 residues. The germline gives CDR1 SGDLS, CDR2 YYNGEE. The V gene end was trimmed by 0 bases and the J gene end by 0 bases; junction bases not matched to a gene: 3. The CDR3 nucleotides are TGTGCCAGCAGCGTAGGGGTAGCGGGCTCCTACGAGCAGTACTTC. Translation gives CASSVGVAGSYEQYF. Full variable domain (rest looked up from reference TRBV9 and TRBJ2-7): DSGVTQTPKHLITATGQRVTLRCSPRSGDLSVYWYQQSLDQGLQFLIQYYNGEERAKGNILERFSAQQFPDLHSELNLSSLELGDSALYFCASSVGVAGSYEQYFGPGTRLTVT.

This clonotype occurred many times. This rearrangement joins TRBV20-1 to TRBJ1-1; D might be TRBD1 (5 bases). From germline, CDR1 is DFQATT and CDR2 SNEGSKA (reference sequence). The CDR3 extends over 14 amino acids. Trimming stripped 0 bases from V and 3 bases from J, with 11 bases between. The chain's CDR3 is CSARDRGSYTEAFF. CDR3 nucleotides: TGCAGTGCTAGAGATCGGGGCAGCTACACTGAAGCTTTCTTT.

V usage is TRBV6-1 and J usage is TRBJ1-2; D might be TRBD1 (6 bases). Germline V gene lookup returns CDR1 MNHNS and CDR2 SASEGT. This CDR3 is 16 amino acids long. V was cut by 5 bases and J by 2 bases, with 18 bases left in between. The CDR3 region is CASSTLMAGENYGYTF. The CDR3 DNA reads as TGTGCCAGCAGTACCCTTATGGCAGGGGAAAACTATGGCTACACCTTC.

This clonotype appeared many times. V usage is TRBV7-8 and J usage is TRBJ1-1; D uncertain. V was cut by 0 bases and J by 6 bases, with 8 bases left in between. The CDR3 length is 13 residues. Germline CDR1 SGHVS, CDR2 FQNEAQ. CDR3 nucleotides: TGTGCCAGCAGCTTAGCGGGCCGAGCTGAAGCTTTCTTT. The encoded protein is CASSLAGRAEAFF.

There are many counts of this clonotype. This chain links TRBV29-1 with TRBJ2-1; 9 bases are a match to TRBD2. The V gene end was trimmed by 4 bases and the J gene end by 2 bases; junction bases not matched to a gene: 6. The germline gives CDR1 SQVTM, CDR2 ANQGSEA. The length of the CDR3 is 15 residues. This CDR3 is CSVVRRLAAYNEQFF. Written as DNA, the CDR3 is TGCAGCGTTGTTCGTAGACTAGCGGCCTACAATGAGCAGTTCTTC.

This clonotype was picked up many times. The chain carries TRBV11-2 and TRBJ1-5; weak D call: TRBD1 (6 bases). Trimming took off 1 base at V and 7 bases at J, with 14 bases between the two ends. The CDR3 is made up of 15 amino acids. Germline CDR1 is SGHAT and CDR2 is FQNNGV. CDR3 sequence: CASSLGGTQGQPQHF. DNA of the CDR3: TGTGCCAGCAGCTTAGGGGGGACGCAGGGGCAGCCCCAGCATTTT.

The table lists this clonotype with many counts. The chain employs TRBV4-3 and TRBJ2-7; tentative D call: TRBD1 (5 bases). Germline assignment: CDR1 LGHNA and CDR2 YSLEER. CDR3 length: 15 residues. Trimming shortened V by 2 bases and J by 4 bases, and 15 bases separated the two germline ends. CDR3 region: CASSQRGASSYEQYF. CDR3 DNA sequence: TGCGCCAGCAGCCAAAGGGGTGCCTCTTCGTACGAGCAGTACTTC.

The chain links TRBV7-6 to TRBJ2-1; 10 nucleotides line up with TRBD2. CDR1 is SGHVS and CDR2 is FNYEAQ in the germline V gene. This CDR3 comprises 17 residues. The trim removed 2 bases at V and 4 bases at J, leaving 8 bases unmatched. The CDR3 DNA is TGTGCCAGCAGCTTACTAGCGGGAGTTACCACTTACAATGAGCAGTTCTTC. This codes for CASSLLAGVTTYNEQFF. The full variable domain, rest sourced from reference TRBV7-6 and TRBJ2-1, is GAGVSQSPRYKVTKRGQDVALRCDPISGHVSLYWYRQALGQGPEFLTYFNYEAQQDKSGLPNDRFSAERPEGSISTLTIQRTEQRDSAMYRCASSLLAGVTTYNEQFFGPGTRLTVL.

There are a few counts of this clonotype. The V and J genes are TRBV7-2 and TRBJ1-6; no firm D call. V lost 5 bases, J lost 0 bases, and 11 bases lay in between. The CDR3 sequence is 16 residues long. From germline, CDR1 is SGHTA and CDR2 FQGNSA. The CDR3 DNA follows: TGTGCCAGCAGCCCCGGACCGTACTCCTATAATTCACCCCTCCACTTT. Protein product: CASSPGPYSYNSPLHF. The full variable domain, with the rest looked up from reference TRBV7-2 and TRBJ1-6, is GAGVSQSPSNKVTEKGKDVELRCDPISGHTALYWYRQSLGQGLEFLIYFQGNSAPDKSGLPSDRFSAERTGGSVSTLTIQRTQQEDSAVYLCASSPGPYSYNSPLHFGNGTRLTVT.

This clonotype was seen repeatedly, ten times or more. The CDR3, as DNA: TGTGCCAGCAGTGCCGCCGGGACTAGGGCAGATACGCAGTATTTT. Its protein product is CASSAAGTRADTQYF. The V gene is TRBV12-3 or TRBV12-4, the J gene TRBJ2-3; 8 bases are shared with TRBD2. CDR3 length: 15 residues. V lost 5 bases to trimming and J lost 4 bases; unmatched junction nucleotides: 8.